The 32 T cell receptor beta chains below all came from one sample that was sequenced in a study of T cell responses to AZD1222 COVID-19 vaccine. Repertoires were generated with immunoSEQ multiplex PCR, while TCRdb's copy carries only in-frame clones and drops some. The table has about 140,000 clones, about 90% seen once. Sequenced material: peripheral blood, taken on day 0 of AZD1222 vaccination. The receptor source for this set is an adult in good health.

In nucleotides, the CDR3 is TGTGCCAGTAGTAGCATCCGGTGGGGACAGCAAGAGACCCAGTACTTC. This codes for CASSSIRWGQQETQYF. The chain carries TRBV19 and TRBJ2-5; TRBD1 matches 7 bases. This CDR3 has 16 residues. Germline V lookup: CDR1 LNHDA, CDR2 SQIVND (reference sequence). V trimming: 4 bases; J trimming: 2 bases; junction bases outside the gene matches: 10. Full variable domain (rest looked up from reference TRBV19 and TRBJ2-5): DGGITQSPKYLFRKEGQNVTLSCEQNLNHDAMYWYRQDPGQGLRLIYYSQIVNDFQKGDIAEGYSVSREKKESFPLTVTSAQKNPTAFYLCASSSIRWGQQETQYFGPGTRLLVL.

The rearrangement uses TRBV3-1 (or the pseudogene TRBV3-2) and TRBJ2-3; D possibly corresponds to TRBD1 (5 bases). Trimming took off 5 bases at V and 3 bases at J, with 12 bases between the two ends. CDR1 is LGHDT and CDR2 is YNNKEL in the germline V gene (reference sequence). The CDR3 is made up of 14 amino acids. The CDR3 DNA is TGTGCCAGCAGCTTTGACAGACCGACAGATACGCAGTATTTT. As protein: CASSFDRPTDTQYF.

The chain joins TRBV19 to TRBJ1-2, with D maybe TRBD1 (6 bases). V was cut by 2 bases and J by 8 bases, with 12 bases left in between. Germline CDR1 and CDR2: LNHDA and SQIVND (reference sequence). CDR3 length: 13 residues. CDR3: CASSILDRHGYTF. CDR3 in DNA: TGTGCCAGTAGTATACTGGACAGACACGGCTACACCTTC.

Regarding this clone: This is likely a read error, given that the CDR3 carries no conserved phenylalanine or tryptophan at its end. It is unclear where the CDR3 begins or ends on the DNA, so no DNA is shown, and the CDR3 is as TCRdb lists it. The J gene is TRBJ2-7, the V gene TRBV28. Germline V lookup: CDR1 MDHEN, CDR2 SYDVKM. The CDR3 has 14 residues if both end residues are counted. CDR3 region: CASSPLGLGGIPPI.

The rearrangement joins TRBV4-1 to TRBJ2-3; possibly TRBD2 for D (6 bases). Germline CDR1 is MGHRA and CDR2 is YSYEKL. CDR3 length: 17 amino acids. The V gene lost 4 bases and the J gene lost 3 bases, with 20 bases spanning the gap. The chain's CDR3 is CASSPGPGGRRTDTQYF. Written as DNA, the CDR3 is TGCGCCAGCAGCCCAGGACCCGGAGGGAGAAGGACAGATACGCAGTATTTT.

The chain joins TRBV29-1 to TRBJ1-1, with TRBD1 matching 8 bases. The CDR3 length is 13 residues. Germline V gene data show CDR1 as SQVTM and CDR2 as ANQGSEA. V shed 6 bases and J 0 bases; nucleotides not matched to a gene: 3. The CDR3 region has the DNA TGCAGCGTCGACAGGGGTATGAACACTGAAGCTTTCTTT. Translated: CSVDRGMNTEAFF.

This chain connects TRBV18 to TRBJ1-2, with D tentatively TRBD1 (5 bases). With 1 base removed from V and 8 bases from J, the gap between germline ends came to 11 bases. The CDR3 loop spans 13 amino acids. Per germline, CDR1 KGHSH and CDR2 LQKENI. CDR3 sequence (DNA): TGTGCCAGCTCACCACGAGGGGCTGAGGGCTACACCTTC. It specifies CASSPRGAEGYTF.

In DNA, the CDR3 is TGTGCCAGCAGTTACTCGTTTGGGGCGCAGTTCTTC. It translates to CASSYSFGAQFF. The rearrangement joins TRBV6-2 or TRBV6-3 to TRBJ2-1, with D perhaps TRBD1 (5 bases). This CDR3 has 12 amino acids. Germline CDR1 MNHEY, CDR2 SVGEGT. Trimming stripped 0 bases from V and 12 bases from J, with 9 bases between.

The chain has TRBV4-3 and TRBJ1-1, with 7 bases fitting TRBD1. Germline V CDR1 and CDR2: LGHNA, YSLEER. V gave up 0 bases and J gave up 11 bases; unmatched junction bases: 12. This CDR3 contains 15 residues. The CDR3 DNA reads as TGCGCCAGCAGCCAAGAGTTCGGGACAGAAAGTGCCGCTTTCTTT. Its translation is CASSQEFGTESAAFF.

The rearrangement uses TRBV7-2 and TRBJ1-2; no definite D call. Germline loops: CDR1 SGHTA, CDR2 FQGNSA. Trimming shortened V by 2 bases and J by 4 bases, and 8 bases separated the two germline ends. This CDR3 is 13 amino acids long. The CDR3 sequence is CASSLPNLYGYTF. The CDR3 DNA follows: TGTGCCAGCAGCTTACCCAACCTCTATGGCTACACCTTC.

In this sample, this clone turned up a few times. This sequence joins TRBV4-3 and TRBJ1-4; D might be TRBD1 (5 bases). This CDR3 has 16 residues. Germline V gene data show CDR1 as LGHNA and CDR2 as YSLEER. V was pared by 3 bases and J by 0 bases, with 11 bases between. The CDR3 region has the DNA TGCGCCAGCAGCCAGGAACAACAGGCAACTAATGAAAAACTGTTTTTT. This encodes CASSQEQQATNEKLFF.

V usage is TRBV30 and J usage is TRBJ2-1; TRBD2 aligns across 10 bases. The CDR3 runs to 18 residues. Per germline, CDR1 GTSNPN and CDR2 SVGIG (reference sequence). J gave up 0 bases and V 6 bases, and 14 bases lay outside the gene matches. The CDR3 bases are TGTGCCTGCATAGCGGGAGGACGAGTCACCACCTCCTACAATGAGCAGTTCTTC. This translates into CACIAGGRVTTSYNEQFF. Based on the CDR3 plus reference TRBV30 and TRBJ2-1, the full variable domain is SQTIHQWPATLVQPVGSPLSLECTVEGTSNPNLYWYRQAAGRGLQLLFYSVGIGQISSEVPQNLSASRPQDRQFILSSKKLLLSDSGFYLCACIAGGRVTTSYNEQFFGPGTRLTVL.

Here the CDR3 DNA reads TGTGCCAGCAGTTTGGTGGGGCAGCCCAACACTGAAGCTTTCTTT. Translation gives CASSLVGQPNTEAFF. The J gene is TRBJ1-1, the V gene TRBV27; weak D call: TRBD1 (5 bases). The V gene lost 3 bases and the J gene lost 2 bases, with 13 bases spanning the gap. This CDR3 region has 15 residues. Per germline, CDR1 MNHEY and CDR2 SMNVEV (reference sequence).

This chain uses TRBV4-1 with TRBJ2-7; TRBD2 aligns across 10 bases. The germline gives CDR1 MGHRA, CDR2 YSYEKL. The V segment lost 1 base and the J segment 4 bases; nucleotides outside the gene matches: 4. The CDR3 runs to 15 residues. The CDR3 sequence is CASSQAPTSGYEQYF. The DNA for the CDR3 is TGCGCCAGCAGCCAAGCCCCGACTAGCGGGTACGAGCAGTACTTC.

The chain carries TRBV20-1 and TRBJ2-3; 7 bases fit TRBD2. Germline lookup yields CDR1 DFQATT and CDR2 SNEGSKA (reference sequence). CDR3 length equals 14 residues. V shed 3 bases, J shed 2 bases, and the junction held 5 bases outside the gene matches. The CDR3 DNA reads TGCAGTGCTAGTAGCCTAGCGGCCACAGATACGCAGTATTTT. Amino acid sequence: CSASSLAATDTQYF.

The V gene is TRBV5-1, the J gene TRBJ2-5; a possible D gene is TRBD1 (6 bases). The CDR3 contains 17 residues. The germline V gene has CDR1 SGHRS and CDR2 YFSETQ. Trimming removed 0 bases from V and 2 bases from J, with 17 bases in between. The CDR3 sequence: CASSLDVGAGLQETQYF. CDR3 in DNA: TGCGCCAGCAGCTTGGATGTGGGGGCAGGGTTACAAGAGACCCAGTACTTC. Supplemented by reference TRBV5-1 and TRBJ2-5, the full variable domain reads KAGVTQTPRYLIKTRGQQVTLSCSPISGHRSVSWYQQTPGQGLQFLFEYFSETQRNKGNFPGRFSGRQFSNSRSEMNVSTLELGDSALYLCASSLDVGAGLQETQYFGPGTRLLVL.

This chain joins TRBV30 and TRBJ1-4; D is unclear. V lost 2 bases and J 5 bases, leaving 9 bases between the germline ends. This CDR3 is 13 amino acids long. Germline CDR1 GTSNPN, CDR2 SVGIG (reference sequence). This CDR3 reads CAWSPDQNEKLFF. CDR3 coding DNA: TGTGCCTGGAGTCCGGACCAAAATGAAAAACTGTTTTTT.

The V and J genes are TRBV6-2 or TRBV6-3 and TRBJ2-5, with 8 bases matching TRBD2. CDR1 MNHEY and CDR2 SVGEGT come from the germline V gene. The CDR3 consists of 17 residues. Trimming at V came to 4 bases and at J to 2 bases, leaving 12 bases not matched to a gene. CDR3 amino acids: CASSSLTSGLEQETQYF. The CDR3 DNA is TGTGCCAGCAGTTCCCTAACTAGCGGCCTAGAACAAGAGACCCAGTACTTC.

The CDR3 DNA reads TGCGCCAGCAGCTCCCGAGTAGGCTCTGGAAACACCATATATTTT. As protein: CASSSRVGSGNTIYF. The chain is built from TRBV5-1 and TRBJ1-3; D call uncertain. Trimming took off 3 bases at V and 0 bases at J, with 10 bases between the two ends. The germline CDR1 and CDR2 sequences are SGHRS and YFSETQ. The CDR3 consists of 15 residues.

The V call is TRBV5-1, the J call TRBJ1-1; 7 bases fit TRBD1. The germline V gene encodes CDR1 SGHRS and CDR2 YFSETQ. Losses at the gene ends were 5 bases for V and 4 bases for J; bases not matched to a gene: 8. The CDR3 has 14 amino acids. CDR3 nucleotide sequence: TGCGCCAGCAGTCTCGGAGGGGGCGGCACTGAAGCTTTCTTT. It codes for CASSLGGGGTEAFF.

The DNA of the CDR3 is TGTGCCAGCAGTTTGGGCAGCAATAATTCACCCCTCCACTTT. It codes for CASSLGSNNSPLHF. The rearrangement uses TRBV28 and TRBJ1-6; D ambiguous. Germline V lookup: CDR1 MDHEN, CDR2 SYDVKM. Trimming cost V 3 bases and J 5 bases, with 8 bases left between them. The CDR3 runs to 14 residues.

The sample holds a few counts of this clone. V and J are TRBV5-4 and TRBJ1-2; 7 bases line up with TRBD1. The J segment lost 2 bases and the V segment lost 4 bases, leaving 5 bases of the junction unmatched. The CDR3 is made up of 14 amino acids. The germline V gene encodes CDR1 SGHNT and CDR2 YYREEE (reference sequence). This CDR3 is CASSPETGNYGYTF. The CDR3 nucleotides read TGTGCCAGCAGCCCAGAGACAGGGAACTATGGCTACACCTTC.

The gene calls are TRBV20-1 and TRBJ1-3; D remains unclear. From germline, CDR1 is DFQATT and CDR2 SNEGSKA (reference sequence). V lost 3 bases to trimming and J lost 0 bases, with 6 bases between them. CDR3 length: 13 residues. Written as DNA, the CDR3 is TGCAGTGCTAGTCGTGGCTCTGGAAACACCATATATTTT. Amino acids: CSASRGSGNTIYF.

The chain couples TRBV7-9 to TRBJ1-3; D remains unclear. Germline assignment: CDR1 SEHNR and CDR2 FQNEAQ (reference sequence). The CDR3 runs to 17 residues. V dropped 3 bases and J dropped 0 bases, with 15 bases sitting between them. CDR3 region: CASSLPAGKSSGNTIYF. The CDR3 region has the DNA TGTGCCAGCAGCTTGCCCGCAGGAAAATCCTCTGGAAACACCATATATTTT.

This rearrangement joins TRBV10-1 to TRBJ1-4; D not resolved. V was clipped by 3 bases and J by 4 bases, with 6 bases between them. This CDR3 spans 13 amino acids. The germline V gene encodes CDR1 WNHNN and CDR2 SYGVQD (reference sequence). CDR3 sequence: CASSERNNEKLFF. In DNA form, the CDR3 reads TGCGCCAGCAGTGAAAGAAATAATGAAAAACTGTTTTTT.

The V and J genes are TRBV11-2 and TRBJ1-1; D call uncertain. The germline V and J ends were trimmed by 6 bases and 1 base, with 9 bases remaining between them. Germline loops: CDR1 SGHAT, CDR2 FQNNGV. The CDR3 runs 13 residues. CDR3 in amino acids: CASREGENTEAFF. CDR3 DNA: TGTGCCAGCAGGGAGGGAGAGAACACTGAAGCTTTCTTT.

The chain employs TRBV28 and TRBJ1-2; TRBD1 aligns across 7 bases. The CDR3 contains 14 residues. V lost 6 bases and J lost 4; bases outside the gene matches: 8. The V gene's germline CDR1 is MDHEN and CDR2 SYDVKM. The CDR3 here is CASREGQYVYGYTF. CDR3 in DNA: TGTGCCAGCAGGGAGGGACAGTATGTCTATGGCTACACCTTC.

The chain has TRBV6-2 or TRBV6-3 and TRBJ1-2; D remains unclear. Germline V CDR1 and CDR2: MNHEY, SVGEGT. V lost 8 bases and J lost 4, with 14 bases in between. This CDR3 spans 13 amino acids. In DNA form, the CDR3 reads TGTGCCAGCCGTTCGGGAGGCCTCTATGGCTACACCTTC. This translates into CASRSGGLYGYTF.

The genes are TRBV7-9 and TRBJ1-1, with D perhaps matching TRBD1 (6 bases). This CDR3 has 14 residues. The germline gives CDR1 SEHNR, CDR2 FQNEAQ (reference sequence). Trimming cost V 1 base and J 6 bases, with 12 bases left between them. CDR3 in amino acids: CASSLDTGFPEAFF. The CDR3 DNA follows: TGTGCCAGCAGCTTAGACACAGGGTTCCCTGAAGCTTTCTTT.

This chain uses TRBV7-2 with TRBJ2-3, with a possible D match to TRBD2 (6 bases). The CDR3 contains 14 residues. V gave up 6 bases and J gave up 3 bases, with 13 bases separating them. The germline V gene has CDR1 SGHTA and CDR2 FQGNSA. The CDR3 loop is CASRRGRGTDTQYF. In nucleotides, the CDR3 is TGTGCCAGCAGGCGGGGCCGGGGGACAGATACGCAGTATTTT.

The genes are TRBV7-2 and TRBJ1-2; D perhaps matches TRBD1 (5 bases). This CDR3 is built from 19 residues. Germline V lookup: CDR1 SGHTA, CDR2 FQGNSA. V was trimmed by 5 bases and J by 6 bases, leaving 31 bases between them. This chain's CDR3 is CASSPTLTGRRGTDNGYTF. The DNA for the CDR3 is TGTGCCAGCAGCCCGACCCTAACTGGTAGGAGGGGTACGGATAATGGCTACACCTTC.

The CDR3 region is CASTRRRDGGVGDTQYF. DNA of the CDR3: TGTGCCAGCACCCGAAGAAGGGATGGCGGGGTTGGAGATACGCAGTATTTT. V usage is TRBV27 and J usage is TRBJ2-3; a weak D match, TRBD2 (6 bases). CDR1 is MNHEY, CDR2 SMNVEV, per germline (reference sequence). Trimming removed 7 bases from V and 5 bases from J, with 25 bases in between. The CDR3 sequence is 17 residues long.